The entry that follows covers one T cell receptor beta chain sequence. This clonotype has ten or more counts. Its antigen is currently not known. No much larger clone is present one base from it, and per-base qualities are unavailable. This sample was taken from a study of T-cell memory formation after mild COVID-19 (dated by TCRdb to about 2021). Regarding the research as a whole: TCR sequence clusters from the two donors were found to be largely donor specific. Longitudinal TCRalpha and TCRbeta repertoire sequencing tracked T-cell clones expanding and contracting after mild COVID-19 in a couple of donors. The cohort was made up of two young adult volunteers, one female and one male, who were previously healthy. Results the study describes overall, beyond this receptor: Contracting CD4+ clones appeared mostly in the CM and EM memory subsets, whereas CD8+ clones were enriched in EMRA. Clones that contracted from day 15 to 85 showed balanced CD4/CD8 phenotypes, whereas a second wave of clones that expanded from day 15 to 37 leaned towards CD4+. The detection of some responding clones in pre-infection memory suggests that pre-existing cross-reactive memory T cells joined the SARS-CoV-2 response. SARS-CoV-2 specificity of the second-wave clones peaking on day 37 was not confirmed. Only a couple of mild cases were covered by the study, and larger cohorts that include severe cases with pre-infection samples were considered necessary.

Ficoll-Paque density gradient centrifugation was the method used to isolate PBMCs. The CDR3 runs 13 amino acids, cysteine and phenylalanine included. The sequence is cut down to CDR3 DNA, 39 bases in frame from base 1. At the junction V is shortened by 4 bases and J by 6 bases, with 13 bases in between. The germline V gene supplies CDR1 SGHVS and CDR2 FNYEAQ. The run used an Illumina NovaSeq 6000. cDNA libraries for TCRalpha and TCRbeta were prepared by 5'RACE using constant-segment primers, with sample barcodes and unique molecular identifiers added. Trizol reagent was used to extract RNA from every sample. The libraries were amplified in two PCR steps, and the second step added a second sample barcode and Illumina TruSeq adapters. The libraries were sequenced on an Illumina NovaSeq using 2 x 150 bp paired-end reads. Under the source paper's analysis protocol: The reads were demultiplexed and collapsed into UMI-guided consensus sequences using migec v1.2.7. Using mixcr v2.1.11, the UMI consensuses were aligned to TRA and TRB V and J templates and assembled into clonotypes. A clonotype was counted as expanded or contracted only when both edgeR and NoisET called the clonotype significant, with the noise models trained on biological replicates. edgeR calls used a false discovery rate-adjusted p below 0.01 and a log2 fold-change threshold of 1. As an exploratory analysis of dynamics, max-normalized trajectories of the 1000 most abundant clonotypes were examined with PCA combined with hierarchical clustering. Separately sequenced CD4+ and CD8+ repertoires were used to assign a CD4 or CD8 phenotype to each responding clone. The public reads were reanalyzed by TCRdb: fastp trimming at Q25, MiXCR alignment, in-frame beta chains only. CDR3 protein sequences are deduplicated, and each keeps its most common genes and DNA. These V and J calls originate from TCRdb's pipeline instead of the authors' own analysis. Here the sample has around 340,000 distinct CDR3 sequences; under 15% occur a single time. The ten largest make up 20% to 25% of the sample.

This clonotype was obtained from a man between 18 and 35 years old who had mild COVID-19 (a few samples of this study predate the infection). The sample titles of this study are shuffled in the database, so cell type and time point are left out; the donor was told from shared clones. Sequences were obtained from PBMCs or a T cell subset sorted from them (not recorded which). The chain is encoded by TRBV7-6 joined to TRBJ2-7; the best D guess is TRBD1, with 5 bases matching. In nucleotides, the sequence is TGTGCCAGCAGCTCAACCCACCAGGGCGAGCAGTACTTC. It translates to CASSSTHQGEQYF.